Listed below are T cell receptor beta chains from one sample, sequenced in a study of cytomegalovirus exposure and HLA in healthy donors. Here immunoSEQ multiplex PCR was the method, and the copy in TCRdb shows in-frame clones only, minus some. The sample comprises tens of thousands of clones, just under 75% of which are singletons, and 6.3% rests with the top ten. Sequenced sample: PBMCs. All receptors derive from a man under 40 in good health and CMV-seronegative. Both conserved end residues are part of each CDR3. A D gene is named only where the DNA matches it firmly. Not every row has a clone size; where given, it reads once, few, many or a size class.

j_gene | d_gene | abundance | v_gene | CDR3aa | CDR3nt
TRBJ2-2 | TRBD1 | few | TRBV28 | CASSAYRGAYTGELFF | TGTGCCAGCAGTGCCTACAGGGGTGCGTACACCGGGGAGCTGTTTTTT
TRBJ2-1 | TRBD2 | NA | TRBV28 | CAIAGPAADEQFF | TGTGCCATAGCGGGACCGGCGGCTGATGAGCAGTTCTTC
TRBJ1-4 | NA | NA | TRBV6-5 | CASSYSSANEKLFF | TGTGCCAGCAGTTACTCGTCGGCTAATGAAAAACTGTTTTTT
TRBJ2-3 | TRBD2 | few | TRBV15 | CATSRLAEADTQYF | TGTGCCACCAGCAGACTAGCGGAGGCAGATACGCAGTATTTT
TRBJ2-1 | NA | NA | TRBV18 | CASSPPQGTKDEQFF | TGTGCCAGCTCACCACCGCAGGGCACTAAAGATGAGCAGTTCTTC
TRBJ1-2 | NA | few | TRBV28 | CASRGGTIYGYTF | TGTGCCAGCAGGGGAGGAACGATTTATGGCTACACCTTC
TRBJ2-7 | NA | few | TRBV6-1 | CASSDDISEQYF | TGTGCCAGCAGCGACGACATTTCCGAGCAGTACTTC
TRBJ2-7 | TRBD1 | NA | TRBV6-1 | CASSETGGRYFYEQYF | TGTGCCAGCAGTGAAACAGGGGGCCGTTATTTCTACGAGCAGTACTTC
TRBJ1-6 | NA | NA | TRBV18 | CASSPRAGGDDNSPLHF | TGTGCCAGCTCACCACGTGCAGGAGGGGATGATAATTCACCCCTCCACTTT
TRBJ1-6 | NA | NA | TRBV6-5 | CASSSALGEGNSPLHF | TGTGCCAGCAGTTCCGCCCTTGGGGAGGGAAATTCACCCCTCCACTTT
TRBJ2-1 | TRBD2 | few | TRBV4-1 | CASSPMPGLAYSYNEQFF | TGCGCCAGCAGCCCCATGCCGGGACTAGCGTACTCCTACAATGAGCAGTTCTTC
TRBJ1-1 | TRBD1 | NA | TRBV6-5 | CASSSRQGNTEAFF | TGTGCCAGCAGTTCTCGACAGGGGAACACTGAAGCTTTCTTT
TRBJ2-7 | NA | NA | TRBV27 | CASSLEIRSGSSYEQYF | TGTGCCAGCAGTTTAGAAATTAGGAGCGGCAGCTCCTACGAGCAGTACTTC
TRBJ2-3 | NA | NA | TRBV7-2 | CASTSTGSVLDTQYF | TGTGCCAGCACCAGTACAGGGTCTGTACTAGATACGCAGTATTTT
TRBJ1-1 | TRBD1 | NA | TRBV13 | CASSVDRGTEAFF | TGTGCCAGCAGCGTCGACAGGGGAACTGAAGCTTTCTTT
TRBJ2-7 | TRBD2 | once | TRBV10-3 | CAISEKTGTSGAYEQYF | TGTGCCATCAGTGAGAAAACCGGGACTAGCGGGGCCTACGAGCAGTACTTC
TRBJ1-3 | NA | NA | TRBV10-1 | CASSDSGTRTSGNTIYF | TGCGCCAGCAGTGATAGCGGGACCAGGACCTCTGGAAACACCATATATTTT
TRBJ2-5 | TRBD2 | NA | TRBV7-9 | CASGRGDQETQYF | TGTGCCAGCGGGCGGGGGGACCAAGAGACCCAGTACTTC
TRBJ1-2 | TRBD1 | once | TRBV29-1 | CSVRTGGEVNGYTF | TGCAGCGTTAGGACAGGGGGCGAGGTTAATGGCTACACCTTC
TRBJ2-2 | NA | NA | TRBV2 | CASSSSSGELFF | TGTGCCAGCAGTTCCAGTTCCGGGGAGCTGTTTTTT
TRBJ1-2 | TRBD1 | NA | TRBV5-1 | CASSRLQGGGYTF | TGCGCCAGCAGCCGACTCCAGGGGGGAGGCTACACCTTC
TRBJ2-7 | NA | few | TRBV19 | CASSPNRQTKTYEQYF | TGTGCCAGTAGTCCAAATAGGCAGACAAAAACCTACGAGCAGTACTTC
TRBJ2-7 | TRBD1 | NA | TRBV13 | CASSSPGTGPWQYF | TGTGCCAGCAGTTCTCCCGGGACAGGTCCCTGGCAGTACTTC
TRBJ1-4 | NA | NA | TRBV18 | CASSPPGRAEKLFF | TGTGCCAGCTCACCACCGGGCAGGGCTGAAAAACTGTTTTTT
TRBJ2-5 | TRBD1 | NA | TRBV29-1 | CSVGRQGSETQYF | TGCAGCGTAGGACGACAGGGTTCCGAGACCCAGTACTTC
TRBJ2-2 | NA | NA | TRBV11-2 | CASSLVSTNTGELFF | TGTGCCAGCAGCTTAGTGTCAACGAACACCGGGGAGCTGTTTTTT
TRBJ1-1 | NA | NA | TRBV11-2 | CASSRAGGNTEAFF | TGTGCCAGCAGCCGAGCCGGGGGGAACACTGAAGCTTTCTTT
TRBJ2-5 | NA | NA | TRBV5-5 | CASSGTRETQYF | TGTGCCAGCAGCGGGACTCGAGAGACCCAGTACTTC
TRBJ2-2 | TRBD1 | NA | TRBV27 | CASSNYRGPGERELFF | TGTGCCAGCAGTAACTACAGGGGGCCCGGAGAGAGGGAGCTGTTTTTT
TRBJ2-5 | TRBD1 | once | TRBV18 | CASSPPLTGGWETQYF | TGTGCCAGCTCACCGCCCTTGACAGGGGGCTGGGAGACCCAGTACTTC
TRBJ2-1 | NA | NA | TRBV28 | CASSFTYNEQFF | TGTGCCAGCAGTTTTACCTACAATGAGCAGTTCTTC
TRBJ2-5 | NA | NA | TRBV27 | CASCPEGGGSQETQYF | TGTGCCAGCTGCCCGGAGGGGGGCGGGAGTCAGGAGACCCAGTACTTC
TRBJ2-1 | NA | once | TRBV19 | CASSIWASEQFF | TGTGCCAGTAGTATTTGGGCCAGTGAGCAGTTCTTC
TRBJ2-3 | TRBD2 | NA | TRBV27 | CASSLAGGGMNTQYF | TGTGCCAGCAGCCTAGCGGGGGGCGGCATGAATACGCAGTATTTT
TRBJ2-7 | NA | NA | TRBV6-5 | CASSYAGRYEQYF | TGTGCCAGCAGTTACGCTGGGAGATACGAGCAGTACTTC
TRBJ1-6 | NA | NA | TRBV2 | CASIGSPLPNSPLHF | TGTGCCAGCATCGGGTCGCCGCTTCCTAATTCACCCCTCCACTTT
TRBJ2-7 | TRBD1 | NA | TRBV6-1 | CASSNRDRGTYEQYF | TGTGCCAGCAGTAACCGGGACAGGGGAACCTACGAGCAGTACTTC
TRBJ1-1 | NA | NA | TRBV7-9 | CASSPGREAFF | TGTGCCAGCAGCCCGGGGAGGGAAGCTTTCTTT
TRBJ2-7 | NA | NA | TRBV4-1 | CASSQEIGVRAAYEQYF | TGCGCCAGCAGCCAAGAAATTGGGGTCAGGGCGGCCTACGAGCAGTACTTC
TRBJ1-2 | NA | NA | TRBV10-3 | CAISEVREHGYTF | TGTGCCATCAGTGAAGTCAGGGAACATGGCTACACCTTC